This T cell receptor (beta chain) was recorded in a study of blood T cell repertoires in COVID-19. Study-level information: Samples representing acute and convalescent COVID-19 were sourced from the United States, Italy and Spain. The analysed material was cDNA or gDNA that came from T cells, B-cell-depleted T cells, or PBMCs.

Per the original methods: Reference gene primer amplification gave estimated nucleated cell counts. The repertoire was sequenced with immunoSEQ multiplex PCR; TCRdb's copy has only in-frame clones and lacks some. Clone size and V and J calls were adopted from that table, with D and trimming inferred from the DNA. The table has around 180,000 clones, roughly nine tenths seen once. Trimming removed 5 bases at V and 4 bases at J, with 7 bases between. This CDR3 has 12 residues. Germline V gene data show CDR1 as SGHTA and CDR2 as FQGNSA. Those enrolled, adults aged about 18 to 95 years, came from 24 US areas.

The sequencing sample was made of PBMCs or T cells enriched from blood (not recorded which). The J gene is TRBJ2-3, the V gene TRBV7-2; no reliable D call. The TCR sequence derives from a woman in her forties with acute COVID-19. CDR3 loop: CASSRAADTQYF. In DNA form, the CDR3 reads TGTGCCAGCAGCCGAGCCGCAGATACGCAGTATTTT.